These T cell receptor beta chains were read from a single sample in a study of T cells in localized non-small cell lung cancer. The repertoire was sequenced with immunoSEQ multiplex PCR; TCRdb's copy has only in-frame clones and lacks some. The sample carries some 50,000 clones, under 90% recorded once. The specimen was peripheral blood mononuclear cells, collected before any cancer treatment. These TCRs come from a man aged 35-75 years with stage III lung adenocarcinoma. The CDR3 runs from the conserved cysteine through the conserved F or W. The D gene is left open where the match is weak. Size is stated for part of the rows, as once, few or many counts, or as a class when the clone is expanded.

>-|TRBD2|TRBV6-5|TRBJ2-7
TGTGCCAGCACCCCTGGGGGGGTCCCTCCCGACCAGCAGTACTTC
CASTPGGVPPDQQYF
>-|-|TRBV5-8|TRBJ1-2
TGTGCCAGCAGCTTGGCGGGCTATGGCTACACCTTC
CASSLAGYGYTF
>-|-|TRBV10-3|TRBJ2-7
TGTGCCATCAGGCAGGACGGCTACTACGAGCAGTACTTC
CAIRQDGYYEQYF
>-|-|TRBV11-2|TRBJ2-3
TGTGCCAGCAGCTTAGCGGTTAATACGCAGTATTTT
CASSLAVNTQYF
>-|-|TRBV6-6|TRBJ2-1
TGTGCCAGCACCGACGGGACACCAGAATACAATGAGCAGTTCTTC
CASTDGTPEYNEQFF
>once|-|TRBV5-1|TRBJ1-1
TGCGCCAGCAGCTTGGTAGACTTCCAGAACACTGAAGCTTTCTTT
CASSLVDFQNTEAFF
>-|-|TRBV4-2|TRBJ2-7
TGTGCCAGCAGCTTTTCAGGGGTGGACTACGAGCAGTACTTC
CASSFSGVDYEQYF
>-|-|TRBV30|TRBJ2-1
TGTGCCTTGGAAAAGGTCGATCGATCTGAGCAGTTCTTC
CALEKVDRSEQFF
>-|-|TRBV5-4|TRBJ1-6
TGTGCCAGCAGCTTTCAGGGGAATTCACCCCTCCACTTT
CASSFQGNSPLHF
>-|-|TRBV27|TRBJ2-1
TGTGCCAGCGGTCATTCGGACTCGAGAGAGCAGTTCTTC
CASGHSDSREQFF
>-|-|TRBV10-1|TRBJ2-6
TGCGCCAGCAGTGAGGGCAGCTCTGGGGCCAACGTCCTGACTTTC
CASSEGSSGANVLTF
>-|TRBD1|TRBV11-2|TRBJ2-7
TGTGCCAGCAGCTTAGTTCAGGGGGCGCAAGAGCAGTACTTC
CASSLVQGAQEQYF
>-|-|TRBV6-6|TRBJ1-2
TGTGCCAGCAGTTATGGTCCGACCGCTAACTATGGCTACACCTTC
CASSYGPTANYGYTF
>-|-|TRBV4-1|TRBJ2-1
TGCGCCAGCAGCCAAGGGGCAGGGAGCGATGAGCAGTTCTTC
CASSQGAGSDEQFF
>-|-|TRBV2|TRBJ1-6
TGTGGAACAAGGGCGGACGGATATAATTCACCCCTCCACTTT
CGTRADGYNSPLHF
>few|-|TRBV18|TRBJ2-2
TGTGCCAGCTCGAGGGGTCTTGAGAGGAACACCGGGGAGCTGTTTTTT
CASSRGLERNTGELFF
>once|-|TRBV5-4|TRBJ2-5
TGTGCCAGCAGCTTTGAGCCCTATGAGACCCAGTACTTC
CASSFEPYETQYF
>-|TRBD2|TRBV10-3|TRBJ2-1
TGTGCCATCAGTGACGCCTTCGGTGGGAGGGGATCCTACAATGAGCAGTTCTTC
CAISDAFGGRGSYNEQFF
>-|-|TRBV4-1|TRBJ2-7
TGCGCCAGCAGCCCCTCCCAGACATACTACGAGCAGTACTTC
CASSPSQTYYEQYF
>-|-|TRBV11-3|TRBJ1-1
TGTGCCAGCAGCTTCTCGGGGGCCGACACTGAAGCTTTCTTT
CASSFSGADTEAFF
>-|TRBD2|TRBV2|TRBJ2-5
TGTGCCAGCAGCCTAGGGACTAGCGGGCCGAGGGAGACCCAGTACTTC
CASSLGTSGPRETQYF
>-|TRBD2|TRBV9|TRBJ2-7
TGTGCCAGCAGCCCCCCGGGGAGCGGGGGCCTCTACGAGCAGTACTTC
CASSPPGSGGLYEQYF
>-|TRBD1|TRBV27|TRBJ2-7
TGTGCCAGCAGCCCGAGTTGGACAGGGACCGAGCAGTACTTC
CASSPSWTGTEQYF
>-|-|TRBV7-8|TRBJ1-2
TGTGCCAGCAGCTTCCATCCCAGGGACACAGCCAGCGGTAACTATGGCTACACCTTC
CASSFHPRDTASGNYGYTF